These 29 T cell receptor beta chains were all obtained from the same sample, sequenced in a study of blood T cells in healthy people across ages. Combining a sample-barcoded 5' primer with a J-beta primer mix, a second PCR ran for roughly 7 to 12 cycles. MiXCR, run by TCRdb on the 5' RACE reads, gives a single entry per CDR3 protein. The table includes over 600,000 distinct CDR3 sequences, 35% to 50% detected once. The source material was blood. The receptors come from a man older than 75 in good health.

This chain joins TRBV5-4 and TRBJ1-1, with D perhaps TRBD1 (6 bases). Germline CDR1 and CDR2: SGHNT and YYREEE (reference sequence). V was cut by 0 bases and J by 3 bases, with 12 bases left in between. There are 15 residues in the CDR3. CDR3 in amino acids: CASSLEGGRDTEAFF. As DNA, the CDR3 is TGTGCCAGCAGCTTGGAAGGGGGGCGCGACACTGAAGCTTTCTTT.

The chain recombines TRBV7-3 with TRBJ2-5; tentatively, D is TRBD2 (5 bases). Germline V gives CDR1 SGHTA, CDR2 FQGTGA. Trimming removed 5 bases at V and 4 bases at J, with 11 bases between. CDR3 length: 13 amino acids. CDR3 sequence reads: CASSRGVRETQYF. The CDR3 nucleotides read TGTGCCAGCAGCCGGGGAGTTAGAGAGACCCAGTACTTC.

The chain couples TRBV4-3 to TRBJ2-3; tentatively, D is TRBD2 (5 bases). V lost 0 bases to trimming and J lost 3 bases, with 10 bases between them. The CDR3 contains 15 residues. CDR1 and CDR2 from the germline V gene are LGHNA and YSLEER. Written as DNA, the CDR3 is TGCGCCAGCAGCCAAGAGAGGCGGGCGACAGATACGCAGTATTTT. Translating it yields CASSQERRATDTQYF.

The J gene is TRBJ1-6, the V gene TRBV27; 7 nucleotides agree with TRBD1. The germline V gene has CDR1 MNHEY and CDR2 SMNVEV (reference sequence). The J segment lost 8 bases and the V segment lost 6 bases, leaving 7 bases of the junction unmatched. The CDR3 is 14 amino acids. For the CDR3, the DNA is TGTGCCAGCAGATTGACAGGGCGGGATTCACCCCTCCACTTT. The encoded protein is CASRLTGRDSPLHF.

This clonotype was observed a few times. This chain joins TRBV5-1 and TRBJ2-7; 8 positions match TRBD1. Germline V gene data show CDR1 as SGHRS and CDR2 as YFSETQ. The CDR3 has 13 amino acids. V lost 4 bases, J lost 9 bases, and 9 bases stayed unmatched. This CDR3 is CASSKTTGAVQYF. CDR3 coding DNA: TGCGCCAGCAGCAAGACGACAGGGGCGGTGCAGTACTTC.

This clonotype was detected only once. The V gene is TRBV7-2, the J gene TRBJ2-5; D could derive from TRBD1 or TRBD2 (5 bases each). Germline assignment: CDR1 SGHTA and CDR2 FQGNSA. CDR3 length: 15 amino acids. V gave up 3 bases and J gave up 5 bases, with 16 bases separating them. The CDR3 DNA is TGTGCCAGCAGCTTGGGACGGCGATTTGTGGAGACCCAGTACTTC. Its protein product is CASSLGRRFVETQYF.

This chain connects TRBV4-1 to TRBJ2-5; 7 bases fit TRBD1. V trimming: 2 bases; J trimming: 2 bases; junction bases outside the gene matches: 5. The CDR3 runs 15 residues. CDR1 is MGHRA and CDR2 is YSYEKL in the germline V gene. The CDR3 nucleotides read TGCGCCAGCAGCCAACCGGGACAGCCACAAGAGACCCAGTACTTC. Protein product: CASSQPGQPQETQYF.

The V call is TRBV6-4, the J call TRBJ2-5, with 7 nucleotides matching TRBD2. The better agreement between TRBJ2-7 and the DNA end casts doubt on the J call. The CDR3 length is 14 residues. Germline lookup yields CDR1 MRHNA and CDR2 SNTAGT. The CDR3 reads CASSEAAGMNEQYF. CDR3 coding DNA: TGTGCCAGCAGTGAGGCAGCGGGGATGAACGAGCAGTACTTC.

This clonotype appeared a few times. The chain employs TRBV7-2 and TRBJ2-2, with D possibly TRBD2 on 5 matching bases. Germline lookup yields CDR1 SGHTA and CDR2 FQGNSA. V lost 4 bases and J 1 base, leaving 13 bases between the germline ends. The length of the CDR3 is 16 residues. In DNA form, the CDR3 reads TGTGCCAGCAGCTCCAACGGCGGGCTGAACACCGGGGAGCTGTTTTTT. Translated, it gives CASSSNGGLNTGELFF.

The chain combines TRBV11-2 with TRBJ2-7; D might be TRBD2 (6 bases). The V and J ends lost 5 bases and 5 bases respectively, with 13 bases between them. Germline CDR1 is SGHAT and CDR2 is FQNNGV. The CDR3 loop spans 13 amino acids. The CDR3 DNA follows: TGTGCCAGCAGCCCATGGGGGGATAACGAGCAGTACTTC. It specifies CASSPWGDNEQYF. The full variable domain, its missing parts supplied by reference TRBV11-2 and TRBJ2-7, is EAGVAQSPRYKIIEKRQSVAFWCNPISGHATLYWYQQILGQGPKLLIQFQNNGVVDDSQLPKDRFSAERLKGVDSTLKIQPAKLEDSAVYLCASSPWGDNEQYFGPGTRLTVT.

The CDR3 spells CASSFQGDSPLHF. The CDR3 DNA follows: TGTGCCAGCAGCTTTCAAGGGGATTCACCCCTCCACTTT. This chain connects TRBV11-2 to TRBJ1-6; D may be TRBD1 (5 bases). The CDR3 consists of 13 residues. Germline CDR1 and CDR2: SGHAT and FQNNGV. Trimming removed 3 bases from V and 8 bases from J, with 8 bases in between. Looking up the rest from reference TRBV11-2 and TRBJ1-6 gives the full variable domain: EAGVAQSPRYKIIEKRQSVAFWCNPISGHATLYWYQQILGQGPKLLIQFQNNGVVDDSQLPKDRFSAERLKGVDSTLKIQPAKLEDSAVYLCASSFQGDSPLHFGNGTRLTVT.

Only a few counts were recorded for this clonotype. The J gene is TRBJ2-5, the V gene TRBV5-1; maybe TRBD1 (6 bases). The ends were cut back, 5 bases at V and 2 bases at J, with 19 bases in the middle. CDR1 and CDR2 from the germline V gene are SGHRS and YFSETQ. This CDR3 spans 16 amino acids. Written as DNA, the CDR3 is TGCGCCAGCAGATTCCAAACAGGGAATAGTCAAGAGACCCAGTACTTC. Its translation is CASRFQTGNSQETQYF.

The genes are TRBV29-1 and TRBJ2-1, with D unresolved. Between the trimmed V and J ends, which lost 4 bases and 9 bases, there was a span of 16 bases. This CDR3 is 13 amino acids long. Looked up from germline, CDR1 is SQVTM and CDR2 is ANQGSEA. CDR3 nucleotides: TGCAGCGTTGTCCGGATACTTGATGGTGAGCAGTTCTTC. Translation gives CSVVRILDGEQFF.

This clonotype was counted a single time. CDR3 sequence: CASSTTGLSVYEQYF. As DNA, the CDR3 is TGTGCCAGCAGCACGACAGGTCTTTCGGTGTACGAGCAGTACTTC. This chain links TRBV6-5 with TRBJ2-5, with a possible D match to TRBD1 (6 bases). The J call may not be correct, given that the DNA end is closer to TRBJ2-7. The CDR3 runs to 15 residues. In germline, CDR1 is MNHEY, CDR2 SVGAGI.

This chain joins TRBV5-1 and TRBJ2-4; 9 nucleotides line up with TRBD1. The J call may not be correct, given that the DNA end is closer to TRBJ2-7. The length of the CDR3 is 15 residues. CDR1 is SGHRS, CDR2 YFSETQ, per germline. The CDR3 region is CASSLEGTGSFEQYF. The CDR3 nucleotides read TGCGCCAGCAGCTTGGAGGGGACAGGGTCTTTCGAGCAGTACTTC.

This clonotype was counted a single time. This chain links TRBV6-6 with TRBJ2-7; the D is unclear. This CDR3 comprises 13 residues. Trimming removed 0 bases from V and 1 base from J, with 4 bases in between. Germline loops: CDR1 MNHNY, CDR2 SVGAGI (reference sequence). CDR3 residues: CASSYSESYEQYF. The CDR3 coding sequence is TGTGCCAGCAGTTACTCTGAATCCTACGAGCAGTACTTC.

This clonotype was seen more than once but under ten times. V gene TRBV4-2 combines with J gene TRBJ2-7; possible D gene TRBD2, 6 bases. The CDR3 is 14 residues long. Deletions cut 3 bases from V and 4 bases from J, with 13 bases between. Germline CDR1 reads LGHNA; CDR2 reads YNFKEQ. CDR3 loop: CASSHPGERYEQYF. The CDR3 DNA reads TGTGCCAGCAGCCATCCGGGAGAGAGGTACGAGCAGTACTTC.

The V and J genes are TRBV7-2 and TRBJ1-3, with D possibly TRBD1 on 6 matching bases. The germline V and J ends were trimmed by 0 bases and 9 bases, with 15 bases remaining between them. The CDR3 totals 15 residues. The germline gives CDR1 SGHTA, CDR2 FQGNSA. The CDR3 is CASSLADGGLSTIYF. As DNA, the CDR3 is TGTGCCAGCAGCTTAGCGGATGGGGGGCTGAGCACCATATATTTT.

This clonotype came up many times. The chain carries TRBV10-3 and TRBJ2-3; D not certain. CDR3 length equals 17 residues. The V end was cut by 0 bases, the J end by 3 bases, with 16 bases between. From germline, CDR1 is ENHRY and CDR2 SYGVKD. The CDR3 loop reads CAISESFQAGGTDTQYF. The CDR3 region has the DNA TGTGCCATCAGTGAGTCCTTCCAGGCCGGTGGGACAGATACGCAGTATTTT.

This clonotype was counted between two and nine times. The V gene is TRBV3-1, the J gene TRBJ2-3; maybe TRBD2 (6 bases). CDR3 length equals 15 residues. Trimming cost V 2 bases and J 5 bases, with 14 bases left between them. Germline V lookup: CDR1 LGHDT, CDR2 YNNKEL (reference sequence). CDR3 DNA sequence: TGTGCCAGCAGCCAACCCGGGACTGGGAGAGATACGCAGTATTTT. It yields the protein CASSQPGTGRDTQYF.

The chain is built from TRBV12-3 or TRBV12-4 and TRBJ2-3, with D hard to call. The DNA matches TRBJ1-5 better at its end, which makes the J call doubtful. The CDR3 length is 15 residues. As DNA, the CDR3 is TGTGCCAGCAGTTCCCGCGGGAGGGCCCCAGATACGCAGCATTTT. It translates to CASSSRGRAPDTQHF.

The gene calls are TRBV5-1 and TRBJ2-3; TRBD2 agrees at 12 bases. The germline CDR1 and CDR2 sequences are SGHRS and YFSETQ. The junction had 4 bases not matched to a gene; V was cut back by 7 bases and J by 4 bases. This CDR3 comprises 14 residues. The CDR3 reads CASATSGSPDTQYF. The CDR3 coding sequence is TGCGCCAGCGCGACTAGCGGGAGCCCAGATACGCAGTATTTT. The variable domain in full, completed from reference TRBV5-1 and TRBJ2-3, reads KAGVTQTPRYLIKTRGQQVTLSCSPISGHRSVSWYQQTPGQGLQFLFEYFSETQRNKGNFPGRFSGRQFSNSRSEMNVSTLELGDSALYLCASATSGSPDTQYFGPGTRLTVL.

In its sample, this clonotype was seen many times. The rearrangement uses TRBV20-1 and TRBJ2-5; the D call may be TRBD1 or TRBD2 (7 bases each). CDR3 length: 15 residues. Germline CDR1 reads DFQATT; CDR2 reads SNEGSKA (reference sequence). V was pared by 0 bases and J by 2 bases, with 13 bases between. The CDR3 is CSARDPAGQQETQYF. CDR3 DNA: TGCAGTGCTAGAGATCCAGCGGGACAGCAAGAGACCCAGTACTTC.

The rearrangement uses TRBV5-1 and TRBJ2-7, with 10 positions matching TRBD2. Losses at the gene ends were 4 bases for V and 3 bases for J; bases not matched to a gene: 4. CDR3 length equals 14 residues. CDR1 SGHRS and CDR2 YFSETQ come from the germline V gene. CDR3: CASSRLAGNYEQYF. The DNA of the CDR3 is TGCGCCAGCAGCCGACTAGCGGGTAACTACGAGCAGTACTTC. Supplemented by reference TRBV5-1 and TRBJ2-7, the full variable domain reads KAGVTQTPRYLIKTRGQQVTLSCSPISGHRSVSWYQQTPGQGLQFLFEYFSETQRNKGNFPGRFSGRQFSNSRSEMNVSTLELGDSALYLCASSRLAGNYEQYFGPGTRLTVT.

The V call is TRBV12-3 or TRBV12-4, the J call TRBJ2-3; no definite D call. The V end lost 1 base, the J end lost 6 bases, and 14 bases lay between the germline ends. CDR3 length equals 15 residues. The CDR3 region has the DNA TGTGCCAGCAGTTTAGGACCTCCCGGTCATGATACGCAGTATTTT. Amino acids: CASSLGPPGHDTQYF.

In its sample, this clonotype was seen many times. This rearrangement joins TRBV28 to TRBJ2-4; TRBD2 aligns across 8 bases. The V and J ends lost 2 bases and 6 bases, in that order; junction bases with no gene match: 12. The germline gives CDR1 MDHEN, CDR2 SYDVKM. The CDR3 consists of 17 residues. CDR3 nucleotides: TGTGCCAGCAGTTTAGGGGAGCCTAGCGGGTGGGGAAACATTCAGTACTTC. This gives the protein CASSLGEPSGWGNIQYF.

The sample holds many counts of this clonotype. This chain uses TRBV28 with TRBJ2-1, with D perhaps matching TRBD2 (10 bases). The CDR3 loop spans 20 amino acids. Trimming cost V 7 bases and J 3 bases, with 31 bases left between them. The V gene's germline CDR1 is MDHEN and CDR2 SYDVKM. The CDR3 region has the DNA TGTGCCAGCAACCCACACTCCGGGACAGGGTCTAGCGGGAGCTACAATGAGCAGTTCTTC. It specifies CASNPHSGTGSSGSYNEQFF.

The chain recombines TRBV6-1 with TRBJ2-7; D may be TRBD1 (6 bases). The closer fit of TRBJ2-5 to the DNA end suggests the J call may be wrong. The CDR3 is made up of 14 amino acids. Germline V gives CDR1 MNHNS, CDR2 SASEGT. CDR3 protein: CASSWKGVGETQYF. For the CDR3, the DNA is TGTGCCAGCAGTTGGAAGGGGGTAGGGGAGACCCAGTACTTC.

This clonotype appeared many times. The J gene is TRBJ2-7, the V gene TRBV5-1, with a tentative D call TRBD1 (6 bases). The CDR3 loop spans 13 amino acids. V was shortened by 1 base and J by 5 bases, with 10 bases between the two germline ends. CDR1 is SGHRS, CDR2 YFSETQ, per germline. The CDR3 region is CASSLISGDEQYF. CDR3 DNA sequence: TGCGCCAGCAGCTTGATCTCAGGGGACGAGCAGTACTTC.